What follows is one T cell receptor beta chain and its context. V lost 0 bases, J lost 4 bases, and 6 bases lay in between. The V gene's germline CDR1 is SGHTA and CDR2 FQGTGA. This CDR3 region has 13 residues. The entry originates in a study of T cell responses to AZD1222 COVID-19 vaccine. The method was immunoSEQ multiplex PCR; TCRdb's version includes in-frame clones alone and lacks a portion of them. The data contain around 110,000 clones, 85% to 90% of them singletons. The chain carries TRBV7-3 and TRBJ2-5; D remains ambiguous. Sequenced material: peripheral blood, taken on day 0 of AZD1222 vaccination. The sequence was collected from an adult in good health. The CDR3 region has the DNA TGTGCCAGCAGCTTAACCCCCGCAGAGACCCAGTACTTC. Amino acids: CASSLTPAETQYF.